Following are 27 T cell receptor beta chains from one sample sequenced in a study of cytomegalovirus exposure and HLA in healthy donors. PCR amplification relied on 60 Vbeta primers (plus 13 Jbeta primers). The assay was immunoSEQ multiplex PCR, and TCRdb's table has in-frame clones only and misses some. The sample lists about 190,000 clones, 65% to 85% occurring once. Sequenced input: PBMCs. These receptor sequences come from a man aged 18-30 years in good health and CMV-seronegative.

This clone showed up just a few times. Here the CDR3 DNA reads TGTGCCAGTACAGGGGAAGCCAAAAACATTCAGTACTTC. Its translation is CASTGEAKNIQYF. The chain couples TRBV2 to TRBJ2-4, with 7 bases that match TRBD1. CDR1 and CDR2 (germline): SNHLY, FYNNEI. This CDR3 has 13 residues. V trimming: 9 bases; J trimming: 0 bases; junction bases outside the gene matches: 2.

This clone appeared a single time. J is TRBJ2-2 and V is TRBV6-4, with 7 nucleotides matching TRBD1. Germline CDR1 is MRHNA and CDR2 is SNTAGT. There are 14 residues in the CDR3. The V gene end was trimmed by 6 bases and the J gene end by 1 base; junction bases not matched to a gene: 2. The CDR3 DNA reads as TGTGCCAGCAGGAGGACAGGGAACACCGGGGAGCTGTTTTTT. Translation gives CASRRTGNTGELFF.

This clone was detected only a few times. This CDR3 is CASIQGLAKEQFF. DNA for the CDR3: TGTGCCAGCATTCAGGGACTAGCGAAAGAGCAGTTCTTC. The chain carries TRBV7-8 and TRBJ2-1; 10 bases are a match to TRBD2. J was trimmed by 10 bases and V by 7 bases; bases with no gene match: 7. The germline V gene has CDR1 SGHVS and CDR2 FQNEAQ. The CDR3 is 13 amino acids.

V usage is TRBV9 and J usage is TRBJ2-3; 9 bases agree with TRBD2. The CDR3 is 14 residues long. Germline CDR1 is SGDLS and CDR2 is YYNGEE. J was trimmed by 6 bases and V by 0 bases; bases with no gene match: 2. This chain's CDR3 is CASSVGREGDTQYF. Here the CDR3 DNA reads TGTGCCAGCAGCGTAGGGCGGGAGGGTGATACGCAGTATTTT.

This clone was counted only a few times. The V and J genes are TRBV6-4 and TRBJ2-1, with 10 bases identical to TRBD2. Germline CDR1 reads MRHNA; CDR2 reads SNTAGT. The CDR3 extends over 15 amino acids. V lost 2 bases and J lost 5; bases outside the gene matches: 3. CDR3 in amino acids: CASSDERGGNNEQFF. The DNA of the CDR3 is TGTGCCAGCAGTGACGAGCGGGGGGGAAACAATGAGCAGTTCTTC.

The chain links TRBV5-6 to TRBJ2-7, with D possibly TRBD1 on 5 matching bases. Germline CDR1 and CDR2: SGHDT and YYEEEE. With 3 bases removed from V and 3 bases from J, the gap between germline ends came to 16 bases. The CDR3 extends over 15 amino acids. The CDR3 protein is CASSYPSGSNYEQYF. The CDR3 DNA reads TGTGCCAGCAGCTATCCATCAGGGTCAAACTACGAGCAGTACTTC.

The V and J genes are TRBV5-1 and TRBJ2-5, with D possibly being TRBD2 (5 bases). Germline V gene data show CDR1 as SGHRS and CDR2 as YFSETQ. Trimming took off 0 bases at V and 4 bases at J, with 13 bases between the two ends. CDR3 length: 15 residues. DNA for the CDR3: TGCGCCAGCAGCTTGGAGCTAGCCGTCCCAGAGACCCAGTACTTC. This translates into CASSLELAVPETQYF. Full variable domain (remainder filled in from reference TRBV5-1 and TRBJ2-5): KAGVTQTPRYLIKTRGQQVTLSCSPISGHRSVSWYQQTPGQGLQFLFEYFSETQRNKGNFPGRFSGRQFSNSRSEMNVSTLELGDSALYLCASSLELAVPETQYFGPGTRLLVL.

The gene calls are TRBV5-1 and TRBJ1-4; 8 nucleotides align to TRBD1. Trimming at V came to 5 bases and at J to 8 bases, leaving 14 bases not matched to a gene. CDR3 length equals 16 residues. CDR1 is SGHRS and CDR2 is YFSETQ in the germline V gene. The CDR3 is CASSELQQGAHEKLFF. The CDR3 nucleotides read TGCGCCAGCAGTGAACTCCAGCAGGGGGCACACGAAAAACTGTTTTTT.

The V and J genes are TRBV18 and TRBJ1-4; a weak D match, TRBD1 (5 bases). This CDR3 is 15 amino acids long. Germline V gene data show CDR1 as KGHSH and CDR2 as LQKENI. The V gene lost 6 bases and the J gene lost 9 bases, with 20 bases spanning the gap. In DNA form, the CDR3 reads TGTGCCAGCTCGCACTCCAGGGAGGAAGCGCAAAAACTGTTTTTT. Amino acids: CASSHSREEAQKLFF.

This sequence joins TRBV29-1 and TRBJ1-1; perhaps TRBD1 as D (6 bases). CDR3 length: 13 residues. V lost 4 bases, J lost 11 bases, and 20 bases lay in between. Per the germline V gene, CDR1 is SQVTM and CDR2 is ANQGSEA. CDR3: CSVGPGGQGKAFF. The CDR3 region has the DNA TGCAGCGTTGGACCGGGGGGCCAGGGGAAGGCTTTCTTT. The full variable domain, rest sourced from reference TRBV29-1 and TRBJ1-1, is SAVISQKPSRDICQRGTSLTIQCQVDSQVTMMFWYRQQPGQSLTLIATANQGSEATYESGFVIDKFPISRPNLTFSTLTVSNMSPEDSSIYLCSVGPGGQGKAFFGQGTRLTVV.

The chain carries TRBV5-6 and TRBJ2-3; D perhaps matches TRBD2 (6 bases). CDR3 length equals 15 residues. CDR1 is SGHDT and CDR2 is YYEEEE in the germline V gene. V lost 0 bases and J lost 8, with 16 bases in between. CDR3 sequence: CASSLEGRGSGTQYF. The DNA of the CDR3 is TGTGCCAGCAGCTTGGAGGGGCGGGGATCGGGTACGCAGTATTTT.

This chain uses TRBV5-4 with TRBJ2-5; TRBD2 matches at 7 bases. The J segment lost 2 bases and the V segment lost 3 bases, leaving 7 bases of the junction unmatched. Germline V gives CDR1 SGHNT, CDR2 YYREEE (reference sequence). The CDR3 contains 15 residues. The DNA of the CDR3 is TGTGCCAGCAGCTCGGTGCTAGCGGAACAAGAGACCCAGTACTTC. Translating it yields CASSSVLAEQETQYF.

J is TRBJ1-3 and V is TRBV29-1; D might be TRBD1 (6 bases). The CDR3 totals 14 residues. Germline V gene sequence: CDR1 SQVTM, CDR2 ANQGSEA. The ends were cut back, 3 bases at V and 0 bases at J, with 9 bases in the middle. The CDR3 loop is CSVDGQSSGNTIYF. DNA of the CDR3: TGCAGCGTTGACGGACAGAGCTCTGGAAACACCATATATTTT.

The V call is TRBV27, the J call TRBJ2-5; 9 nucleotides agree with TRBD2. V lost 0 bases to trimming and J lost 4 bases; unmatched junction nucleotides: 3. The CDR3 is made up of 15 amino acids. Looked up from germline, CDR1 is MNHEY and CDR2 is SMNVEV (reference sequence). CDR3 bases: TGTGCCAGCAGTTTATCCGGGACTAGCCCAGAGACCCAGTACTTC. This encodes CASSLSGTSPETQYF.

The chain carries TRBV19 and TRBJ2-7; D uncertain. The CDR3 length is 13 residues. The germline gives CDR1 LNHDA, CDR2 SQIVND (reference sequence). V was shortened by 4 bases and J by 2 bases, with 9 bases between the two germline ends. This chain's CDR3 is CASSTGQTYEQYF. DNA of the CDR3: TGTGCCAGTAGTACAGGCCAAACCTACGAGCAGTACTTC.

This clone turned up a few times. The chain recombines TRBV7-3 with TRBJ2-1; 8 nucleotides line up with TRBD2. In germline, CDR1 is SGHTA, CDR2 FQGTGA. V shed 3 bases and J 9 bases; nucleotides not matched to a gene: 7. This CDR3 is 14 amino acids long. CDR3 loop: CASSLSVAGGEQFF. CDR3 DNA: TGTGCCAGCAGCTTGAGTGTGGCGGGAGGTGAGCAGTTCTTC.

The gene calls are TRBV4-2 and TRBJ1-4, with no clear D. The V gene's germline CDR1 is LGHNA and CDR2 YNFKEQ. V lost 4 bases, J lost 7 bases, and 19 bases lay in between. The CDR3 is 16 amino acids. The CDR3 loop is CASSLQKGGSLEKLFF. In DNA form, the CDR3 reads TGTGCCAGCAGCCTTCAAAAAGGAGGGAGCCTTGAAAAACTGTTTTTT.

This chain connects TRBV7-8 to TRBJ1-1, with TRBD1 matching over 8 bases. The CDR3 spans 14 residues. The junction had 9 bases not matched to a gene; V was cut back by 5 bases and J by 7 bases. From germline, CDR1 is SGHVS and CDR2 FQNEAQ. CDR3 bases: TGTGCCAGCAGCCGATCTCAGGGGGCCCTTGAAGCTTTCTTT. It specifies CASSRSQGALEAFF.

V gene TRBV14 combines with J gene TRBJ2-5, with a tentative D call TRBD2 (6 bases). This CDR3 spans 16 amino acids. V was trimmed by 3 bases and J by 7 bases, leaving 21 bases between them. Germline V CDR1 and CDR2: SGHDN, FVKESK. The CDR3 reads CASSQGYRGYPTTQYF. CDR3 coding DNA: TGTGCCAGCAGCCAGGGATACCGGGGGTACCCAACGACCCAGTACTTC.

This chain connects TRBV11-1 to TRBJ2-1; 8 bases are shared with TRBD1. Trimming cost V 4 bases and J 5 bases; bases outside gene matches: 7. The V gene's germline CDR1 is SGHAT and CDR2 FQDESV (reference sequence). The CDR3 runs 15 residues. The CDR3 here is CASSYSRGPDNEQFF. The CDR3 DNA is TGTGCCAGCAGCTACTCCAGGGGGCCGGACAATGAGCAGTTCTTC.

V usage is TRBV13 and J usage is TRBJ2-5; 7 bases agree with TRBD1. This CDR3 comprises 13 residues. Per the germline V gene, CDR1 is PRHDT and CDR2 is FYEKMQ (reference sequence). V shed 3 bases and J 5 bases; nucleotides not matched to a gene: 3. The CDR3 DNA follows: TGTGCCAGCAGCTTCAGGGGGACCGAGACCCAGTACTTC. Amino acids: CASSFRGTETQYF.

V is TRBV7-9 and J is TRBJ2-5, with D tentatively TRBD2 (5 bases). V was trimmed by 1 base and J by 3 bases, leaving 9 bases between them. The CDR3 is 14 residues long. Germline V gene data show CDR1 as SEHNR and CDR2 as FQNEAQ (reference sequence). The CDR3 region is CASSLVPGKETQYF. The CDR3 DNA follows: TGTGCCAGCAGCTTAGTGCCCGGGAAAGAGACCCAGTACTTC.

The rearrangement links TRBV10-3 to TRBJ1-6; the match to TRBD1 covers 8 bases. Germline-derived CDR1 and CDR2 are ENHRY and SYGVKD. Unmatched junction bases numbered 4, after V lost 4 bases and J lost 8 bases. CDR3 length: 14 residues. The CDR3 loop reads CAISVGQGYSPLHF. As DNA, the CDR3 is TGTGCCATCAGTGTTGGACAGGGTTATTCACCCCTCCACTTT.

The gene calls are TRBV27 and TRBJ2-2, with D perhaps matching TRBD2 (6 bases). V was trimmed by 5 bases and J by 2 bases, leaving 9 bases between them. Looked up from germline, CDR1 is MNHEY and CDR2 is SMNVEV (reference sequence). This CDR3 comprises 14 residues. Here the CDR3 DNA reads TGTGCCAGCAGTCGTAGCGGAAACACCGGGGAGCTGTTTTTT. It translates to CASSRSGNTGELFF.

This clone was counted a few times. V usage is TRBV5-6 and J usage is TRBJ2-7; no reliable D call. The germline V gene encodes CDR1 SGHDT and CDR2 YYEEEE. The CDR3 runs to 10 residues. The V end was cut by 4 bases, the J end by 6 bases, with 5 bases between. The CDR3 nucleotides are TGTGCCAGCAGCGTCGGCGAGCAGTACTTC. Amino acids: CASSVGEQYF.

This chain connects TRBV19 to TRBJ2-1; 7 nucleotides align to TRBD2. V gave up 5 bases and J gave up 3 bases; unmatched junction bases: 7. Germline assignment: CDR1 LNHDA and CDR2 SQIVND (reference sequence). CDR3 length: 15 amino acids. CDR3 DNA sequence: TGTGCCAGTAGTCAAGGACTAGGCAACTACAATGAGCAGTTCTTC. Its protein is CASSQGLGNYNEQFF.

This clone came up once. The V gene is TRBV7-9, the J gene TRBJ1-1; tentative D call: TRBD1 (5 bases). The V gene's germline CDR1 is SEHNR and CDR2 FQNEAQ (reference sequence). Trimming took 6 bases from V and 1 from J, leaving 9 bases between them. The CDR3 spans 13 residues. CDR3 sequence reads: CASRSTGNTEAFF. CDR3 DNA sequence: TGTGCCAGCAGATCCACAGGGAACACTGAAGCTTTCTTT.